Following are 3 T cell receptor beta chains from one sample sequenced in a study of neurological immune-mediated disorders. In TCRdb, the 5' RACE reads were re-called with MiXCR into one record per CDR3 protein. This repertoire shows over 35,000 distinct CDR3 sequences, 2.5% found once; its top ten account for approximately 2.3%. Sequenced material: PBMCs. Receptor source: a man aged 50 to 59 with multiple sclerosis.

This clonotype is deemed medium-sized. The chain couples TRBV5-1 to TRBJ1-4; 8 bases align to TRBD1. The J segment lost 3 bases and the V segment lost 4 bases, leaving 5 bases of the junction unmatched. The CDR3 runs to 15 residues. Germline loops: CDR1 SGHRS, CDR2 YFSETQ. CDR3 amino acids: CASSLQGAANEKLFF. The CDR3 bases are TGCGCCAGCAGCCTTCAGGGGGCAGCTAATGAAAAACTGTTTTTT.

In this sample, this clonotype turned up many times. CDR3 in DNA: TGTGCCAGCGGCGCAAAAAGCTCTGGAAACACCATATATTTT. Translation: CASGAKSSGNTIYF. The V gene is TRBV2, the J gene TRBJ1-3; unclear D gene. The germline V and J ends were trimmed by 8 bases and 0 bases, with 11 bases remaining between them. Germline-derived CDR1 and CDR2 are SNHLY and FYNNEI. This CDR3 spans 14 amino acids. The variable domain in full, with the rest retrieved from reference TRBV2 and TRBJ1-3, is EPEVTQTPSHQVTQMGQEVILRCVPISNHLYFYWYRQILGQKVEFLVSFYNNEISEKSEIFDDQFSVERPDGSNFTLKIRSTKLEDSAMYFCASGAKSSGNTIYFGEGSWLTVV.

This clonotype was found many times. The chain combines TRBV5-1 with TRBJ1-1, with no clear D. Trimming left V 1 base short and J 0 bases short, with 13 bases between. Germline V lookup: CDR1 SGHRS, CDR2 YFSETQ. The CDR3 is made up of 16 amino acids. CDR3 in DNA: TGCGCCAGCAGCTTGATGGGGAGTACAATGAACACTGAAGCTTTCTTT. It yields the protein CASSLMGSTMNTEAFF.